This T cell receptor (beta chain) was captured by sequencing in a study of blood T cell repertoires in COVID-19. Turning to the study itself: Sample material is recorded as cDNA or gDNA derived from T cells, B-cell-depleted T cells, or PBMCs.

Per the germline V gene, CDR1 is MNHEY and CDR2 is SMNVEV (reference sequence). The CDR3 consists of 16 residues. Trimming cost V 7 bases and J 4 bases; bases outside gene matches: 10. The protocol was immunoSEQ multiplex PCR, while the TCRdb copy is restricted to in-frame clones and leaves out a portion. In the table there are about 140,000 clones, 87% of which are singletons. This sequence joins TRBV27 and TRBJ2-2; TRBD1 matches 9 bases. What was sequenced was peripheral blood. This sequence originates from a woman in her 40s with acute or convalescent COVID-19. CDR3 amino acids: CASTLQGTGFTGELFF. CDR3 in DNA: TGTGCCAGCACCCTTCAGGGGACAGGGTTCACCGGGGAGCTGTTTTTT.